This T cell receptor (beta chain) was recovered during a study of PD-1 blockade in classical Hodgkin lymphoma. Study-wide background: Intravenous infusions of nivolumab 3 mg/kg reached patients every 2 weeks.

Study-wide findings and caveats: Relapsed/refractory patients reportedly had lower baseline diversity than newly diagnosed patients. By C4D1, diversity of CD4+ TCRs had risen significantly, whereas that of CD8+ TCRs had not.

Comment on this clone: Antigen unknown.

Method: immunoSEQ multiplex PCR; TCRdb's copy keeps in-frame clones and lacks some. The sample comprises more than 95,000 clones, 89% of which are singletons, and roughly 19% rests with the top ten. Germline CDR1 and CDR2: KGHSH and LQKENI. Trimming took 0 bases from V and 3 from J; bases not matched to a gene: 4. The CDR3 runs 15 residues. Time point defined: cycle 4 day 1 (C4D1), after more than 5 weeks of nivolumab. Every one of the patients relapsed after autologous stem cell transplantation (brentuximab vedotin exposure was variable). This chain connects TRBV18 to TRBJ2-5; 7 bases agree with TRBD2. The receptor was isolated from a human donor with classical Hodgkin lymphoma. Sample: peripheral blood mononuclear cells (PBMCs), taken before the fourth cycle of nivolumab. The CDR3, as DNA: TGTGCCAGCTCACCACCATGGACTAGAGAAGAGACCCAGTACTTC. Its translation: CASSPPWTREETQYF.